This T cell receptor beta chain was found in a study of blood T cells in healthy people across ages. Whole-study findings and limits: A strong correlation between TCR beta diversity and naive T cell percentage was seen. Unknown donor CMV status possibly confounded expanded clonotype changes. Age showed a roughly linear inverse relationship with TCR beta diversity per million T cells.

Germline-derived CDR1 and CDR2 are SGHTA and FQGNSA. V shed 4 bases and J shed 0 bases, with 11 bases lying between them. The CDR3 totals 15 residues. There are many counts of this clonotype. Its antigen is currently unknown. Next came a second PCR, run for about 7 to 11 cycles, which used a sample-barcoded 5' primer along with a J-beta primer mix. TCRdb reprocessed the 5' RACE reads with MiXCR, giving one entry per CDR3 protein. Among about 640,000 distinct CDR3 sequences listed, roughly 41% were seen once. This chain joins TRBV7-2 and TRBJ2-3; no definite D call. The sequence was obtained from a man older than 75 in good health. The sample consisted of blood. The CDR3 reads CASSYDTSSTDTQYF. As DNA, the CDR3 is TGTGCCAGCAGCTACGACACCTCTAGCACAGATACGCAGTATTTT.